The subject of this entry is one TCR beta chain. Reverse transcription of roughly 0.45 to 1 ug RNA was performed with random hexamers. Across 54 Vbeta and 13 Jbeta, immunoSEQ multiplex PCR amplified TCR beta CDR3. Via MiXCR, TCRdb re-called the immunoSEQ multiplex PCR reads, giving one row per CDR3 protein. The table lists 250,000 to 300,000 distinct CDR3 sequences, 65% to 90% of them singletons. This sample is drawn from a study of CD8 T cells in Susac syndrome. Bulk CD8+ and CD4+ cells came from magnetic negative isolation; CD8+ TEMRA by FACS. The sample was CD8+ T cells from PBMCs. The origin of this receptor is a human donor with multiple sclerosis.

The CDR3 region is CASSQVLLAGEQYF. The CDR3 DNA sequence: TGTGCCAGCAGCCAGGTCCTTTTGGCCGGCGAGCAGTACTTC. This chain links TRBV14 with TRBJ2-7; D unresolved. In germline, CDR1 is SGHDN, CDR2 FVKESK. Trimming took 3 bases from V and 6 from J, leaving 15 bases between them. CDR3 length equals 14 residues.